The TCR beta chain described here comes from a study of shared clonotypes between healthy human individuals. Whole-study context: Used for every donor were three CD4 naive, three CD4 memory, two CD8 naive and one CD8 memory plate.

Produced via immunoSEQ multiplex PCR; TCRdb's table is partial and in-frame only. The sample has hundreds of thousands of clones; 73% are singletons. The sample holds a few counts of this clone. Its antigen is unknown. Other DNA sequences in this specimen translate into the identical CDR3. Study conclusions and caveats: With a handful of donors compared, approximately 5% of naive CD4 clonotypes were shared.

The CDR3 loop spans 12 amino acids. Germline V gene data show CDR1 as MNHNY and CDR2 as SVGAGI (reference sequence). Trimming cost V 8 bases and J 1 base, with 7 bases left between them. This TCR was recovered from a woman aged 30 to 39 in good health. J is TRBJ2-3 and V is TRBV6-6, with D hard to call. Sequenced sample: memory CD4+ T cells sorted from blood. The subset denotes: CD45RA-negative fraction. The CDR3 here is CASRGGTDTQYF. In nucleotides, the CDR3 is TGTGCCAGCCGCGGAGGCACAGATACGCAGTATTTT.